The 26 T cell receptor beta chains listed next were all sequenced from one sample in a study of molecular identifiers for immune sequencing clone quantification. TCRdb redid the calling of the PCR reads with MiXCR, one entry per CDR3 protein. The sample yields about 500,000 distinct CDR3 sequences, around a fifth seen once. The sequenced sample was naive CD8+ T cells from blood, with Jurkat cell RNA spiked in. As for subset: FACS-sorted CD8+CD4-CCR7+CD45RA+ naive T cells. The receptors originated from a human donor in good health. Some libraries in this study had Jurkat cell RNA spiked in.

This clonotype was observed at least ten times. CDR3 DNA: TGTGCCAGCAGCCTCCCCTTGTCAGCGGGGGCCTACAATGAGCAGTTCTTC. This gives the protein CASSLPLSAGAYNEQFF. The V gene is TRBV7-2, the J gene TRBJ2-1; 8 bases fit TRBD2. The V segment lost 5 bases and the J segment 2 bases; nucleotides outside the gene matches: 11. The CDR3 sequence is 17 residues long. From germline, CDR1 is SGHTA and CDR2 FQGNSA.

Remarks on this clonotype: The junction shows a germline mismatch at one end, possibly a read error. The chain combines TRBV12-3 or TRBV12-4 with TRBJ2-7, with 11 bases fitting TRBD2. This CDR3 spans 15 amino acids. The CDR3 sequence: CASSTGLADPYERYF. Written as DNA, the CDR3 is TGTGCCAGCAGTACGGGACTAGCGGATCCCTACGAGCGGTACTTC.

This clonotype was counted only a few times. The V gene is TRBV30, the J gene TRBJ2-7, with D perhaps TRBD1 (5 bases). Germline V gives CDR1 GTSNPN, CDR2 SVGIG (reference sequence). V was pared by 2 bases and J by 0 bases, with 14 bases between. CDR3 size: 15 residues. The CDR3 loop reads CAWSKDSESSYEQYF. CDR3 nucleotide sequence: TGTGCCTGGAGTAAAGACAGTGAAAGCTCCTACGAGCAGTACTTC.

This clonotype came up a few times. The rearrangement links TRBV4-3 to TRBJ2-2; the D gene is possibly TRBD2 (6 bases). In germline, CDR1 is LGHNA, CDR2 YSLEER. V lost 3 bases to trimming and J lost 6 bases, with 14 bases between them. The CDR3 spans 15 residues. CDR3 in amino acids: CASSQSRGGAGELFF. DNA for the CDR3: TGCGCCAGCAGCCAGTCGCGAGGAGGGGCCGGGGAGCTGTTTTTT.

This clonotype was seen more than once but under ten times. The chain links TRBV3-1 to TRBJ2-5, with D possibly being TRBD2 (6 bases). The V end lost 1 base, the J end lost 0 bases, and 9 bases lay between the germline ends. CDR1 and CDR2 from the germline V gene are LGHDT and YNNKEL (reference sequence). The CDR3 totals 15 residues. The CDR3 protein is CASSQGDLYQETQYF. CDR3 sequence (DNA): TGTGCCAGCAGCCAAGGGGACTTGTACCAAGAGACCCAGTACTTC.

This clonotype was seen many times. The chain combines TRBV2 with TRBJ1-2, with no clear D. This CDR3 region has 12 residues. Germline V gene sequence: CDR1 SNHLY, CDR2 FYNNEI. Trimming cost V 10 bases and J 4 bases, with 13 bases left between them. The CDR3 DNA reads as TGTGCCACTGACAAGCAAGGCTATGGCTACACCTTC. Encoded protein: CATDKQGYGYTF. The variable domain in full, with the rest retrieved from reference TRBV2 and TRBJ1-2, is EPEVTQTPSHQVTQMGQEVILRCVPISNHLYFYWYRQILGQKVEFLVSFYNNEISEKSEIFDDQFSVERPDGSNFTLKIRSTKLEDSAMYFCATDKQGYGYTFGSGTRLTVV.

Worth noting for this clonotype: A much bigger clone sits one base away, suggesting this may be a read error. The rearrangement joins TRBV7-2 to TRBJ2-7; D possibly corresponds to TRBD1 (6 bases). There are 14 residues in the CDR3. CDR1 and CDR2 (germline): SGHTA, FQGNSA. CDR3 region: CASSSIIQGKEQCF. CDR3 nucleotides: TGTGCCAGCAGCTCGATAATACAGGGTAAAGAGCAGTGCTTC.

The J gene is TRBJ2-5, the V gene TRBV20-1, with a weak D call TRBD1 (6 bases). Germline V gene lookup returns CDR1 DFQATT and CDR2 SNEGSKA (reference sequence). This CDR3 comprises 12 residues. V dropped 4 bases and J dropped 5 bases, with 11 bases sitting between them. The CDR3 nucleotides are TGCAGTGCTAATTATCAGGGGGAGACCCAGTACTTC. This encodes CSANYQGETQYF.

Notes on this clonotype: This may stem from a read error, because a much larger clone lies one nucleotide away. The chain recombines TRBV20-1 with TRBJ2-7; maybe TRBD2 (5 bases). Germline V CDR1 and CDR2: DFQATT, SNEGSKA (reference sequence). This CDR3 has 13 amino acids. CDR3 in amino acids: CSATTSISYGQYF. In nucleotides, the CDR3 is TGCAGTGCCACTACTAGTATCTCCTACGGGCAGTACTTC.

This clonotype showed up just a few times. The rearrangement links TRBV7-9 to TRBJ2-1, with TRBD2 identical over 10 bases. CDR1 and CDR2 from the germline V gene are SEHNR and FQNEAQ (reference sequence). The CDR3 covers 17 residues. The V and J ends lost 6 bases and 1 base, in that order; junction bases with no gene match: 9. The CDR3 DNA reads as TGTGCCAGCAGTGTTGGACTAGCGGAGTCTTCCTACAATGAGCAGTTCTTC. Translated, it gives CASSVGLAESSYNEQFF.

In its sample, this clonotype was seen many times. The V and J genes are TRBV6-5 and TRBJ1-1; D gene unclear. Germline V gene data show CDR1 as MNHEY and CDR2 as SVGAGI. There are 15 residues in the CDR3. The V gene lost 0 bases and the J gene lost 0 bases, with 8 bases spanning the gap. DNA of the CDR3: TGTGCCAGCAGTTACTCCGACGGATTGAACACTGAAGCTTTCTTT. This encodes CASSYSDGLNTEAFF.

This clonotype was seen many times. V is TRBV7-2 and J is TRBJ1-1, with D maybe TRBD1 (6 bases). Looked up from germline, CDR1 is SGHTA and CDR2 is FQGNSA. Trimming stripped 1 base from V and 6 bases from J, with 9 bases between. This CDR3 region has 13 residues. CDR3 DNA sequence: TGTGCCAGCAGCTTAGGGACAGTCGCTGAAGCTTTCTTT. Translating it yields CASSLGTVAEAFF.

About this clonotype itself: This may be a read error: a much more frequent sequence differs by one nucleotide. The J gene is TRBJ2-3, the V gene TRBV29-1; D remains ambiguous. The germline gives CDR1 SQVTM, CDR2 ANQGSEA. The CDR3 consists of 14 residues. CDR3 DNA: TGCTGCGTTGTCCCCGATATTCGCACAGATACGCAGTATTTT. Protein product: CCVVPDIRTDTQYF.

This clonotype has a count of ten or more. V is TRBV4-3 and J is TRBJ2-7; maybe TRBD2 (5 bases). The CDR3 is 16 residues long. Trimming stripped 0 bases from V and 1 base from J, with 13 bases between. The germline gives CDR1 LGHNA, CDR2 YSLEER. The DNA for the CDR3 is TGCGCCAGCAGCCAAGATCTGGGGAGCTGGTCCTACGAGCAGTACTTC. Protein product: CASSQDLGSWSYEQYF.

Of note for this clonotype: A much larger clone is a single base away; this may be a read error. The V call is TRBV5-1, the J call TRBJ2-3, with TRBD2 matching 12 bases. Germline lookup yields CDR1 SGHRS and CDR2 YFSETQ. CDR3 size: 16 residues. Trimming at V came to 0 bases and at J to 1 base, leaving 0 bases not matched to a gene. CDR3 loop: CASSLASGRGTDTQYF. The CDR3 bases are TGCGCCAGCAGCTTGGCTAGCGGGAGGGGCACAGATACGCAGTATTTT.

The chain recombines TRBV7-9 with TRBJ2-7; D is unresolved. The V end lost 2 bases, the J end lost 5 bases, and 10 bases lay between the germline ends. Germline values: CDR1 SEHNR, CDR2 FQNEAQ (reference sequence). The CDR3 is made up of 13 amino acids. CDR3 bases: TGTGCCAGCAGCTTATCGGAGACCCACGAGCAGTACTTC. Translation: CASSLSETHEQYF.

Remarks on this clonotype: Compared with germline, one end of the junction differs, possibly owing to a read error. J is TRBJ2-1 and V is TRBV4-3; D possibly corresponds to TRBD2 (7 bases). This CDR3 contains 16 residues. Per the germline V gene, CDR1 is LGHNA and CDR2 is YSLEER. The chain's CDR3 is CASSQSYQGRGDEQLF. CDR3 sequence (DNA): TGCGCCAGCAGCCAATCATACCAGGGGAGGGGGGATGAGCAGCTCTTC.

This clonotype was seen ten or more times. The gene calls are TRBV12-3 or TRBV12-4 and TRBJ1-1; D call uncertain. The CDR3 totals 13 residues. The V end lost 3 bases, the J end lost 7 bases, and 12 bases lay between the germline ends. CDR3 amino acids: CASSFEQFFEAFF. CDR3 sequence (DNA): TGTGCCAGCAGTTTCGAACAGTTTTTTGAAGCTTTCTTT.

As for this clonotype: A much more abundant neighbour one base away suggests this may be a read error. V is TRBV7-9 and J is TRBJ2-7; 10 bases fit TRBD2. The CDR3 runs 15 residues. The V gene end was trimmed by 5 bases and the J gene end by 6 bases; junction bases not matched to a gene: 10. CDR1 and CDR2 (germline): SEHNR, FQNEAQ (reference sequence). In DNA, the CDR3 is TGTGCCAGCAGCCTCTCCCTAGCGGGAGCTGGCGAGCAGTACTTC. Translating it yields CASSLSLAGAGEQYF.

A note on this clonotype: Likely a read error: the CDR3 ends without its conserved phenylalanine or tryptophan. V and J are TRBV11-2 and TRBJ2-1; 7 nucleotides match TRBD2. Germline assignment: CDR1 SGHAT and CDR2 FQNNGV. With V trimmed by 8 bases and J by 5 bases, 6 bases remained unmatched. This CDR3 has 13 amino acids. This CDR3 reads CASFGGFHNEQFL. CDR3 nucleotides: TGTGCCAGCTTCGGGGGGTTTCACAATGAGCAGTTCCTC.

The chain combines TRBV6-1 with TRBJ2-5, with 8 bases identical to TRBD1. In germline, CDR1 is MNHNS, CDR2 SASEGT. Germline trimming cut 6 bases from V and 6 bases from J; bases unmatched to any gene: 15. The CDR3 has 16 residues. The CDR3 protein is CASRPVGQGLEKTQYF. The CDR3 DNA sequence: TGTGCCAGCAGACCAGTTGGACAGGGCTTAGAAAAGACCCAGTACTTC.

This rearrangement joins TRBV5-4 to TRBJ2-2, with D possibly TRBD1 on 5 matching bases. This CDR3 is built from 16 residues. Germline V gives CDR1 SGHNT, CDR2 YYREEE (reference sequence). The V gene lost 4 bases and the J gene lost 0 bases, with 13 bases spanning the gap. The CDR3 region has the DNA TGTGCCAGCAGCCCCCTGGACATCGCGAACACCGGGGAGCTGTTTTTT. Residues: CASSPLDIANTGELFF.

This chain connects TRBV30 to TRBJ2-1, with D tentatively TRBD1 (6 bases). CDR1 and CDR2 from the germline V gene are GTSNPN and SVGIG (reference sequence). The germline V and J ends were trimmed by 2 bases and 3 bases, with 14 bases remaining between them. The CDR3 totals 15 residues. DNA of the CDR3: TGTGCCTGGAGTCCACGGGACACCGTCTACAATGAGCAGTTCTTC. Its protein is CAWSPRDTVYNEQFF.

The chain uses TRBV7-2 and TRBJ2-7; D may be TRBD1 (6 bases). The CDR3 consists of 16 residues. CDR1 SGHTA and CDR2 FQGNSA come from the germline V gene. Trimming cost V 5 bases and J 0 bases, with 17 bases left between them. The chain's CDR3 is CASSTSGTSSSYEQYF. The CDR3 DNA reads TGTGCCAGCAGCACCTCCGGGACATCGAGCTCCTACGAGCAGTACTTC.

Points on this clonotype: The junction and the germline gene differ at one end; a read error may be behind it. This rearrangement joins TRBV12-3 or TRBV12-4 to TRBJ1-2; weak D call: TRBD1 (5 bases). CDR3 size: 13 residues. CDR3 nucleotide sequence: TGTGTCAGCAGCCCGACAGAAAACTATGGCTACACCTTC. As protein: CVSSPTENYGYTF.

This clonotype was counted between two and nine times. The V gene is TRBV30, the J gene TRBJ2-7, with a possible D match to TRBD1 (6 bases). With 5 bases removed from V and 5 bases from J, the gap between germline ends came to 16 bases. The V gene's germline CDR1 is GTSNPN and CDR2 SVGIG (reference sequence). The CDR3 covers 13 residues. CDR3 region: CAWVGGKVNEQYF. In DNA form, the CDR3 reads TGTGCCTGGGTAGGGGGAAAGGTTAACGAGCAGTACTTC.